These 9 T cell receptor beta chains originate from one sample sequenced in a study of blood T cell repertoires in COVID-19. Data came from immunoSEQ multiplex PCR; TCRdb stores just in-frame clones and leaves some out. The sample has 100,000 to 120,000 clones, 87% seen once. The specimen was peripheral blood. Receptor source: a human donor in a cohort sampled during active COVID-19.

The CDR3 reads CASSQQGSGTEAFF. The CDR3 DNA reads TGTGCCAGCAGCCAACAGGGGTCGGGGACTGAAGCTTTCTTT. The chain couples TRBV3-1 (or the pseudogene TRBV3-2) to TRBJ1-1, with D possibly matching TRBD1 (6 bases). Trimming removed 2 bases from V and 5 bases from J, with 12 bases in between. Germline V gene lookup returns CDR1 LGHDT and CDR2 YNNKEL (reference sequence). The CDR3 sequence is 14 residues long.

This rearrangement joins TRBV27 to TRBJ1-6; 8 bases line up with TRBD1. Germline trimming cut 7 bases from V and 7 bases from J; bases unmatched to any gene: 9. Per germline, CDR1 MNHEY and CDR2 SMNVEV (reference sequence). This CDR3 is 15 amino acids long. CDR3 residues: CASTLSRTGNSPLHF. CDR3 bases: TGTGCCAGCACCCTGTCCCGGACAGGGAATTCACCCCTCCACTTT.

The J gene is TRBJ2-2, the V gene TRBV9, with D perhaps matching TRBD2 (7 bases). There are 15 residues in the CDR3. V shed 10 bases and J shed 5 bases, with 21 bases lying between them. The germline gives CDR1 SGDLS, CDR2 YYNGEE. The CDR3, as DNA: TGTGCCCGCGGCTGGGGGGGGGCCTTGACCGGGGAGCTGTTTTTT. Encoded protein: CARGWGGALTGELFF. The whole variable domain, remainder taken from reference TRBV9 and TRBJ2-2, is DSGVTQTPKHLITATGQRVTLRCSPRSGDLSVYWYQQSLDQGLQFLIQYYNGEERAKGNILERFSAQQFPDLHSELNLSSLELGDSALYFCARGWGGALTGELFFGEGSRLTVL.

This clone has a single count. The V call is TRBV18, the J call TRBJ2-3; 7 bases line up with TRBD1. The trim removed 3 bases at V and 0 bases at J, leaving 15 bases unmatched. This CDR3 region has 19 residues. Germline V gene lookup returns CDR1 KGHSH and CDR2 LQKENI. CDR3 amino acids: CASSPRDRSTPTSTDTQYF. The DNA for the CDR3 is TGTGCCAGCTCACCTAGGGACAGAAGTACCCCTACAAGCACAGATACGCAGTATTTT. Full variable domain (remainder filled in from reference TRBV18 and TRBJ2-3): NAGVMQNPRHLVRRRGQEARLRCSPMKGHSHVYWYRQLPEEGLKFMVYLQKENIIDESGMPKERFSAEFPKEGPSILRIQQVVRGDSAAYFCASSPRDRSTPTSTDTQYFGPGTRLTVL.

The V gene is TRBV27, the J gene TRBJ2-4, with TRBD1 identical over 9 bases. The CDR3 covers 16 residues. Germline CDR1 reads MNHEY; CDR2 reads SMNVEV (reference sequence). The junction had 7 bases not matched to a gene; V was cut back by 5 bases and J by 2 bases. The chain's CDR3 is CASSMDRGVSKNIQYF. CDR3 coding DNA: TGTGCCAGCAGTATGGACAGGGGCGTTTCCAAAAACATTCAGTACTTC.

Regarding this clone: The identical CDR3 is also encoded by other nucleotide sequences in the sample. The chain combines TRBV6-5 with TRBJ1-1; 8 bases line up with TRBD1. With V trimmed by 6 bases and J by 2 bases, 5 bases remained unmatched. The CDR3 runs 14 residues. In germline, CDR1 is MNHEY, CDR2 SVGAGI. In DNA, the CDR3 is TGTGCCAGCAGGGGGACAGGTCGAAACACTGAAGCTTTCTTT. Translating gives CASRGTGRNTEAFF.

This clone was detected a few times. Other nucleotide sequences in the sample specify the same CDR3. The V and J genes are TRBV18 and TRBJ2-7; 10 nucleotides match TRBD1. The junction had 5 bases not matched to a gene; V was cut back by 0 bases and J by 3 bases. The CDR3 consists of 16 residues. Germline V lookup: CDR1 KGHSH, CDR2 LQKENI. The CDR3 sequence is CASSPPGTGVLYEQYF. The CDR3 DNA sequence: TGTGCCAGCTCACCACCGGGGACAGGGGTTCTCTACGAGCAGTACTTC.

This clone was observed once. The chain employs TRBV7-2 and TRBJ2-1; D is possibly TRBD2 (6 bases). CDR1 is SGHTA, CDR2 FQGNSA, per germline. V shed 5 bases and J shed 7 bases, with 21 bases lying between them. This CDR3 spans 16 amino acids. CDR3 nucleotides: TGTGCCAGCAGCCCTCAACCGGGACTCACAAAGAATGAGCAGTTCTTC. It codes for CASSPQPGLTKNEQFF.

This clone was detected only a few times. This chain links TRBV11-3 with TRBJ2-2; D is perhaps TRBD2 (6 bases). The V end was cut by 4 bases, the J end by 8 bases, with 11 bases between. The CDR3 has 13 amino acids. CDR1 and CDR2 (germline): SGHNT, YENEEA. This chain's CDR3 is CASSSISGGELFF. CDR3 DNA sequence: TGTGCCAGCAGCTCCATTAGCGGAGGGGAGCTGTTTTTT.